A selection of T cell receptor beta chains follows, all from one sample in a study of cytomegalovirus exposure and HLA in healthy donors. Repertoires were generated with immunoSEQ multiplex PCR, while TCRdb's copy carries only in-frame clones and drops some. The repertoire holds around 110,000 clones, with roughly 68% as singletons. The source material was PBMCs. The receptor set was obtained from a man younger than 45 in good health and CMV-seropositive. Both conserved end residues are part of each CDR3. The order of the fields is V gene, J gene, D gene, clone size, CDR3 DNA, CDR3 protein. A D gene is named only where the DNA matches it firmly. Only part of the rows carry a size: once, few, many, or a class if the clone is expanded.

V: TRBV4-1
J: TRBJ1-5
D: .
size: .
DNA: TGCGCCAGCAGCCTCCACTTCGGGGGGCGCAATCAGCCCCAGCATTTT
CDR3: CASSLHFGGRNQPQHF

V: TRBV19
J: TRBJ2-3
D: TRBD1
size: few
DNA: TGTGCCAGTAGTAGAAGCGGGACAGGGGGCCAGCAGTATTTT
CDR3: CASSRSGTGGQQYF

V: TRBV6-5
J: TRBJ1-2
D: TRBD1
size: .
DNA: TGTGCCAGCAGCACAGGGGGAGGTTGGTATGGCTACACCTTC
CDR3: CASSTGGGWYGYTF

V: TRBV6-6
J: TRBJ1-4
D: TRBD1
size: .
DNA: TGTGCCAGCAGCCGGGACAGGCGTGGAGAAAAACTGTTTTTT
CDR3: CASSRDRRGEKLFF

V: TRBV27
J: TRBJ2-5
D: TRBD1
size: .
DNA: TGTGCCAGCAGCCCGGGACAGTGGGGGACAAGGGGTCAAGAGACCCAGTACTTC
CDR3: CASSPGQWGTRGQETQYF

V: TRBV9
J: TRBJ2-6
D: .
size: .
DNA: TGTGCCAGCAGCGTAGTTCAGGGTGCAGGGATCTCTGGGGCCAACGTCCTGACTTTC
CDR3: CASSVVQGAGISGANVLTF

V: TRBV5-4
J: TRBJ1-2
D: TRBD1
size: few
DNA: TGTGCCAGCAATCCGGGGACAGGGGGACGATCGGGCTACACCTTC
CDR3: CASNPGTGGRSGYTF

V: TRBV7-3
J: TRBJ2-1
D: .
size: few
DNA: TGTGCCAGCAGCTCAGGTATCGATGAGCAGTTCTTC
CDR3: CASSSGIDEQFF

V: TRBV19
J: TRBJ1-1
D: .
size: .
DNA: TGTGCCAGTAGTCCGCGGGACCTGATGAACACTGAAGCTTTCTTT
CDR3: CASSPRDLMNTEAFF

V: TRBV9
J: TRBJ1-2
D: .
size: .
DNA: TGTGCCAGCAGCGTAGCGGTTGATAACTATGGCTACACCTTC
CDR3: CASSVAVDNYGYTF

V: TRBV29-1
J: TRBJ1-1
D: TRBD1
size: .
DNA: TGCAGCCTCGTTTGGGACAGATACTTTGAAGCTTTCTTT
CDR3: CSLVWDRYFEAFF

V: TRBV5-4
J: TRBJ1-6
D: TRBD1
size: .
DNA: TGTGCCAGCAGCAAACACCGGGACAGTGTTGATTCACCCCTCCACTTT
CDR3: CASSKHRDSVDSPLHF

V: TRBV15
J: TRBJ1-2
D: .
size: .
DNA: TGTGCCACCAGCAGATCGCGGGGCGAACCATTGGGTGGCTACACCTTC
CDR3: CATSRSRGEPLGGYTF

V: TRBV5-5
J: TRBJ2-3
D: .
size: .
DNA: TGTGCCAGCATGAAGGGGTTCGATACGCAGTATTTT
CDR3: CASMKGFDTQYF

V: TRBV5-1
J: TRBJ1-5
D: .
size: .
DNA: TGCGCCAGCAGCCATGAGCGGCTGCCTGGGAATCAGCCCCAGCATTTT
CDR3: CASSHERLPGNQPQHF

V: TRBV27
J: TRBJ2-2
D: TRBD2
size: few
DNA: TGTGCCAGCAGCCCGACTAGCGGAATCACCGGGGAGCTGTTTTTT
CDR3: CASSPTSGITGELFF

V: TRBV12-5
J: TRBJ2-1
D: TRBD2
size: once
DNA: TGTGCTAGTGGTTTGGTCGTCGCGGGAGGGCCCCATGAGCAGTTCTTC
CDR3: CASGLVVAGGPHEQFF